This T cell receptor (beta chain) stems from a study of OX40 agonist ivuxolimab in advanced cancers. Overall study: Allowance was made for prior anti-PD-1, anti-PD-L1 or anti-CTLA-4 therapy, and 40% to 45% had some. Partial responses were recorded for three patients, including one with hepatocellular carcinoma and two with cutaneous melanoma.

V was clipped by 8 bases and J by 5 bases; unmatched bases: 6. Germline CDR1 MRHNA, CDR2 SNTAGT. The CDR3 covers 14 residues. Whole-study findings and limits: On average, CD8+ T cells had more expanded clones than CD4+.

Libraries were prepared by immunoSEQ multiplex PCR; TCRdb keeps only in-frame clonotypes and omits some of them. The repertoire holds fewer than 60,000 clones, with 75% to 85% as singletons. For this clone: Its antigen is currently unknown.

The TCR was taken from an adult with an advanced solid tumor such as melanoma, head and neck, liver or kidney cancer. The sample here was CD4+ or CD8+ T cells sorted from blood, taken in a trial of the OX40 agonist ivuxolimab. The chain is built from TRBV6-4 and TRBJ2-2; TRBD1 matches at 9 bases. CDR3 loop: CASSAGQGTGELFF. The CDR3 nucleotides read TGTGCCAGCTCTGCGGGACAGGGTACCGGGGAGCTGTTTTTT.